Listed below are T cell receptor beta chains from one sample, sequenced in a study of blood T cell repertoires in COVID-19. Generated by immunoSEQ multiplex PCR, the TCRdb table keeps only in-frame clones and is missing some. The data contain about 390,000 clones, about 87% of them singletons. Specimen: peripheral blood. Receptors originate from a woman aged 55-75 years with COVID-19, enrolled during active disease. Each CDR3 is given with its conserved first and last residue.

V,length,CDR3
TRBV11-3,15,CASSLGQGARDTQYF
TRBV5-5,14,CASSLLVAHTEAFF
TRBV6-6,12,CASRVGQIPQHF
TRBV9,13,CASSVGQVHEQFF
TRBV4-2,17,CASSQEGFGASDETQYF
TRBV3-1/TRBV3-2,14,CASSHRDWSSPLHF
TRBV5-4,15,CASSGASAGGDEQYF
TRBV27,15,CASSTPSGGAYEQYF
TRBV19,15,CASSPGTGVGGEQYF
TRBV5-5,17,CASGKLRQGVGTGELFF
TRBV28,16,CASSDRGRAYNSPLHF
TRBV18,15,CASSPETPGQGPQYF
TRBV7-2,16,CASSLVWEGNTDTQYF
TRBV27,16,CASSTYRGLGTDTQYF
TRBV7-3,14,CASSLNPGGETQYF
TRBV5-4,14,CASSLTGQGSPLHF
TRBV5-1,16,CASSLGASRGGETQYF
TRBV11-1,14,CASSSGLAANEQFF
TRBV18,14,CASSPDRLNTEAFF
TRBV5-6,13,CASSFVKQKTQYF
TRBV27,14,CASSLSEGSGGYTF
TRBV7-9,15,CASSLGGQGQETQYF
TRBV28,15,CASSAPEGRSTEAFF
TRBV28,14,CASSLLRGSYEQYF
TRBV27,15,CASSKAGSSYNEQFF
TRBV19,14,CASSISQLTDTQYF
TRBV3-1/TRBV3-2,14,CASSQWGSQGGYTF
TRBV12-3/TRBV12-4,13,CASRLQGRQTQYF
TRBV18,12,CASSRGSYEQYF
TRBV4-1,15,CASSLTDRDSYEQYF
TRBV27,14,CASSYQTDSYEQYF
TRBV6-5,13,CASRAPPSYEQYF
TRBV18,13,CASSPPTSTPLHF
TRBV10-1,15,CASSSTTGGSYEQYF
TRBV29-1,12,CSVEGRGSGQFF
TRBV10-3,17,CAISEFGAMGEDTEAFF
TRBV27,14,CASSFEDRPYEQYF
TRBV6-5,14,CASRRGQGNYGYTF
TRBV6-1,13,CASSEEYGYGYTF
TRBV19,14,CASTLRGGSYEQYF
TRBV4-2,12,CASSQDREKLFF
TRBV29-1,14,CSVQGPGRNQPQHF
TRBV11-2,14,CASSSPGVRTEAFF
TRBV30,14,CAWADRPYNSPLHF